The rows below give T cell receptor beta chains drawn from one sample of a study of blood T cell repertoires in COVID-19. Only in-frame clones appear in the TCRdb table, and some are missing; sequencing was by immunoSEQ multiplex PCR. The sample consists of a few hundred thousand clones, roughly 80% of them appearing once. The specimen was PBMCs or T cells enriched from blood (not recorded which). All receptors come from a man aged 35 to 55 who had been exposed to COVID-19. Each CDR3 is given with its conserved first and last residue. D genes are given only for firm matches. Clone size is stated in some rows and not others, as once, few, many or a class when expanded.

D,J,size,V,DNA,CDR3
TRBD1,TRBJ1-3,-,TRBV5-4,TGTGCCAGCAGCCCGGGACAGACCTCTGGAAACACCATATATTTT,CASSPGQTSGNTIYF
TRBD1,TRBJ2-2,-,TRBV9,TGTGCCAGCAGCGTATCCGGACAGGGGAACACCGGGGAGCTGTTTTTT,CASSVSGQGNTGELFF
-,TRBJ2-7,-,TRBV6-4,TGTGCCAGCAGTGGTACAGGGTCTGGGGAGCAGTACTTC,CASSGTGSGEQYF
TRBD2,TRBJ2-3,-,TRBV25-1,TGTGCCAGCAGCGACTCACAAGCGGGAGGGCCAGATACGCAGTATTTT,CASSDSQAGGPDTQYF
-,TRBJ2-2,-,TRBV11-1,TGTGCCAGCAGTCTAAAACGGACCGGGGAGCTGTTTTTT,CASSLKRTGELFF
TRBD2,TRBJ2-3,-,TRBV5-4,TGTGCCAGCGATCCGGGACTAGCGGCCACAGATACGCAGTATTTT,CASDPGLAATDTQYF
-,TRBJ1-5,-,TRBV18,TGTGCCAGCTCTGGGGCTAGAAGCAATCAGCCCCAGCATTTT,CASSGARSNQPQHF
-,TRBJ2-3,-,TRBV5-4,TGTGCCAGCAGCCTCAAGATCAGAGGTTTTGGGGATACGCAGTATTTT,CASSLKIRGFGDTQYF
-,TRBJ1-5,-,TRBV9,TGTGCCAGCAGCGTAGACGGGGTAGGGCAGCCCCAGCATTTT,CASSVDGVGQPQHF
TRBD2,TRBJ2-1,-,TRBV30,TGTGCCTGGAGTCGGGGGGGACTAGCGGGAAATGAGCAGTTCTTC,CAWSRGGLAGNEQFF
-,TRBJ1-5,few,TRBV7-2,TGTGCCAGCAGCTTAGATCAGGGTGGGATCAATCAGCCCCAGCATTTT,CASSLDQGGINQPQHF
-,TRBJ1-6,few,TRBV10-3,TGTGCCACCTCTCAAGCGGGGGTAGGGAATTCACCCCTCCACTTT,CATSQAGVGNSPLHF
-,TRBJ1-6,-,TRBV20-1,TGCAGTGCTAGTGGGCTCGCAGGCAGCCTTAATTCACCCCTCCACTTT,CSASGLAGSLNSPLHF
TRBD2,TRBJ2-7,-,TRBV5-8,TGTGCCAGCAGCTTGGGAATTGGGACTAGCTACGAGCAGTACTTC,CASSLGIGTSYEQYF
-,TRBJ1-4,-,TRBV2,TGTGCCAGCAGTGAAGGGGTGACAGGTCGGGTTGAAAAACTGTTTTTT,CASSEGVTGRVEKLFF
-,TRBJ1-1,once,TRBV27,TGTGCCAGCAGACTCTCCAGGTCCTCTAACACTGAAGCTTTCTTT,CASRLSRSSNTEAFF
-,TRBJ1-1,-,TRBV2,TGTGCCAGCAGTGATGTACTCGCCACTGAAGCTTTCTTT,CASSDVLATEAFF